This is a list of T cell receptor beta chains from one sample in a study of blood T cell repertoires in COVID-19. The method was immunoSEQ multiplex PCR; TCRdb's version includes in-frame clones alone and lacks a portion of them. The table lists hundreds of thousands of clones, around 86% of them singletons. The material sequenced was PBMCs or T cells enriched from blood (not recorded which). These receptors came from a woman aged 45-60 years who had recovered from COVID-19. Each CDR3 is given with its conserved first and last residue. The D gene is left open where the match is weak. Some rows mark clone size as missing; the rest say once, few, many or name a class of expanded clone.

clone size	D gene	V gene	J gene	CDR3 DNA	CDR3 protein
-	TRBD2	TRBV27	TRBJ2-3	TGTGCCAGCACCACTATGCGGGGGGCCAGCACAGATACGCAGTATTTT	CASTTMRGASTDTQYF
-	TRBD2	TRBV7-9	TRBJ2-5	TGTGCCAGCAGGTTGTATAGCGGGAGGGAAGAGACCCAGTACTTC	CASRLYSGREETQYF
-	-	TRBV27	TRBJ1-1	TGTGCCAGCAGTTGGGGGGGAGCGAACACTGAAGCTTTCTTT	CASSWGGANTEAFF
-	-	TRBV4-2	TRBJ2-7	TGTGCCAGCAGCCCAGATGGTAGCGGAGGGCTCTACGAGCAGTACTTC	CASSPDGSGGLYEQYF
-	TRBD2	TRBV30	TRBJ2-2	TGTGCCTGGAGAGGATTGGGAGGGAAAAACACCGGGGAGCTGTTTTTT	CAWRGLGGKNTGELFF
once	TRBD1	TRBV7-2	TRBJ1-5	TGTGCCAGCAGCCGGGACAGAGGGGGCAATCAGCCCCAGCATTTT	CASSRDRGGNQPQHF
-	TRBD1	TRBV18	TRBJ1-5	TGTGCCAGCTCACCAAATACAGGGGACCAGCCCCAGCATTTT	CASSPNTGDQPQHF
-	TRBD2	TRBV4-2	TRBJ2-5	TGTGCCAGCAGCCAAGGGCGTGGATTAGCGGGAGAGGGAGAGACCCAGTACTTC	CASSQGRGLAGEGETQYF
-	TRBD2	TRBV4-1	TRBJ2-5	TGCGCCAGCAGCCAAGATCGTGCGGGAGCGCAAGAGACCCAGTACTTC	CASSQDRAGAQETQYF
-	-	TRBV27	TRBJ1-4	TGTGCCAGCAGCGGTGAGGGGGTTGGAGAAAAACTGTTTTTT	CASSGEGVGEKLFF
-	TRBD2	TRBV29-1	TRBJ2-1	TGCAGCGTGAGGACTAGCGGGAGAGGGAATGAGCAGTTCTTC	CSVRTSGRGNEQFF
-	-	TRBV18	TRBJ2-7	TGTGCCAGCTCACCTTTTACAAACAGGGCTCCTCCCTACGAGCAGTACTTC	CASSPFTNRAPPYEQYF
-	TRBD2	TRBV9	TRBJ2-1	TGTGCCAGCAGCGGGCCTAGCGGGAGGGACTACAATGAGCAGTTCTTC	CASSGPSGRDYNEQFF
-	TRBD2	TRBV28	TRBJ2-1	TGTGCCAGCAGTTTTCGGGAGGGCAGCGGGTCGGATGAGCAGTTCTTC	CASSFREGSGSDEQFF
-	TRBD2	TRBV7-9	TRBJ2-5	TGTGCCAGCAGCCCCCAACTAGCGGGAGATTATGAGACCCAGTACTTC	CASSPQLAGDYETQYF
-	-	TRBV6-5	TRBJ2-1	TGTGCCAGCACCAGACTAGTAAACGACAATGAGCAGTTCTTC	CASTRLVNDNEQFF
-	TRBD1	TRBV28	TRBJ1-1	TGTGCCAGCAGTTTGACAGGGCAGAACACTGAAGCTTTCTTT	CASSLTGQNTEAFF
once	TRBD2	TRBV2	TRBJ2-1	TGTGCCAGCACAGTGCTAGCGGGAAGGAATGAGCAGTTCTTC	CASTVLAGRNEQFF
few	TRBD1	TRBV2	TRBJ1-2	TGTGCCAGCAAGGATTCGACAGGGAACTATGGCTACACCTTC	CASKDSTGNYGYTF
-	TRBD1	TRBV5-1	TRBJ1-5	TGCGCCAGCAGCACGGACAGGGACAGCAATCAGCCCCAGCATTTT	CASSTDRDSNQPQHF
-	-	TRBV21-1	TRBJ2-1	TGTGCCAGCAGCCCCCCTGGGCGACTAGCGGGAGAATATGAGCAGTTCTTC	CASSPPGRLAGEYEQFF
-	-	TRBV5-1	TRBJ2-7	TGCGCCAGCAGCGCAGTTGATGAGCGGGCCGAATACGAGCAGTACTTC	CASSAVDERAEYEQYF
-	TRBD1	TRBV6-5	TRBJ1-3	TGTGCCAGCAGATGGACAGGAGGAAACACCATATATTTT	CASRWTGGNTIYF
-	TRBD2	TRBV19	TRBJ2-1	TGTGCCAGTAGCAGGACTAGCGCTGGATATTACAATGAGCAGTTCTTC	CASSRTSAGYYNEQFF
-	-	TRBV5-6	TRBJ2-5	TGTGCCAGCAGAAACGGAGAGATTGGGACCCAGTACTTC	CASRNGEIGTQYF
-	TRBD1	TRBV18	TRBJ2-7	TGTGCCAGCTCACCGACAGGGGAGTACGAGCAGTACTTC	CASSPTGEYEQYF
-	-	TRBV28	TRBJ2-3	TGTGCCAGCAGTTCAGGCACAGATACGCAGTATTTT	CASSSGTDTQYF
-	-	TRBV3-1/TRBV3-2	TRBJ1-5	TGTGCCAGCAGCCAAAACGGAGGTGTTCAGCCCCAGCATTTT	CASSQNGGVQPQHF
-	-	TRBV4-1	TRBJ1-2	TGCGCCAGCAGCCATCATACAGGGTCTCGGGATGGCTACACCTTC	CASSHHTGSRDGYTF
-	-	TRBV19	TRBJ1-1	TGTGCCAGTAGTTCTCGCCAGGAAGCTTTCTTT	CASSSRQEAFF
-	-	TRBV28	TRBJ1-1	TGTGCCAGCAGTCCTAACAGGGCTATGAACACTGAAGCTTTCTTT	CASSPNRAMNTEAFF
-	TRBD2	TRBV10-2	TRBJ2-7	TGCGCCAGCAGTGAGTCCGTCGCGGGAGGGTCCTACGAGCAGTACTTC	CASSESVAGGSYEQYF
-	-	TRBV14	TRBJ1-4	TGTGCCAGCAGCCAGTTTCTGGGAGCAACTAATGAAAAACTGTTTTTT	CASSQFLGATNEKLFF
-	-	TRBV5-6	TRBJ2-1	TGTGCCAGCAGCTTGGCGCGGGGCAGCCGCTCCTACAATGAGCAGTTCTTC	CASSLARGSRSYNEQFF
-	TRBD2	TRBV7-2	TRBJ2-7	TGTGCCAGCAGCTCGGGACTAGCGGGATGGACGGACGAGCAGTACTTC	CASSSGLAGWTDEQYF